Sequencing of this T cell receptor (beta chain) was carried out in a study of blood T cells in healthy people across ages. Overall study results and limits: Strong correlation existed between TCR beta diversity and naive T cell percentage. Unknown donor CMV status possibly confounded expanded clonotype changes.

CDR1 SGHRS and CDR2 YFSETQ come from the germline V gene. The junction had 2 bases not matched to a gene; V was cut back by 1 base and J by 6 bases. CDR3 length: 15 amino acids. A second PCR of roughly 6 to 12 cycles used a sample-barcoded 5' primer and a J-beta primer mix. MiXCR, applied by TCRdb to the 5' RACE reads, yields one record per CDR3 protein. The sample carries around 1,700,000 distinct CDR3 sequences, 28% recorded once. Concerning this clonotype itself: Its target is not known.

The sequenced material came from blood. The TCR originated in a young woman in good health. The chain recombines TRBV5-1 with TRBJ1-6, with 9 bases aligning to TRBD1. The DNA of the CDR3 is TGCGCCAGCAGCTTGAAGGGACAGGGTAATTCACCCCTCCACTTT. Its translation is CASSLKGQGNSPLHF.